This T cell receptor (beta chain) was identified during a study of shared clonotypes between healthy human individuals. TCRdb's copy holds only in-frame clones and misses some; the assay was immunoSEQ multiplex PCR. The data show 2.3 million or so clones, 85% to 95% seen once. CDR3 length equals 15 residues. Trimming took 3 bases from V and 3 from J; bases not matched to a gene: 3. Germline CDR1 and CDR2: MDHEN and SYDVKM. The sample consisted of naive CD4+ T cells from PBMCs. This sample's subset: CD45RA+ positively selected. This rearrangement joins TRBV28 to TRBJ1-5, with 9 bases matching TRBD1. The sequence derives from a man between 18 and 29 years old in good health. Some clones in this sample may be carry-over from other donors' samples. CDR3 sequence (DNA): TGTGCCAGCAGTTTCTGGGACAGGGCCAATCAGCCCCAGCATTTT. It translates to CASSFWDRANQPQHF.